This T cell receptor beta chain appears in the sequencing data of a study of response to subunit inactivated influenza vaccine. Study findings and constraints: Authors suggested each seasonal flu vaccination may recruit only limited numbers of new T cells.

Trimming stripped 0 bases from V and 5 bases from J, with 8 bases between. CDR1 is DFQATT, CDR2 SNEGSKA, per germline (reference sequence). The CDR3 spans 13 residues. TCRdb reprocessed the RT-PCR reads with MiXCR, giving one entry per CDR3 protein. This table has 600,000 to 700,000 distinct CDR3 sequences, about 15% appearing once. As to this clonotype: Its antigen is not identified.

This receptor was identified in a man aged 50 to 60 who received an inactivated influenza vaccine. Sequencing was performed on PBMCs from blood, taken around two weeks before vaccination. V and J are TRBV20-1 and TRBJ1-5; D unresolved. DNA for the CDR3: TGCAGTGCTAGAGATTGGAGTGATCAGCCCCAGCATTTT. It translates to CSARDWSDQPQHF.